The 10 T cell receptor beta chains below were found in one sample sequenced in a study of OX40 agonist ivuxolimab in advanced cancers. The repertoire was sequenced with immunoSEQ multiplex PCR; TCRdb's copy has only in-frame clones and lacks some. The sample shows roughly 110,000 clones, approximately 90% of them seen only once. The sequenced sample was CD4+ or CD8+ T cells sorted from blood, obtained in a trial of the OX40 agonist ivuxolimab. The receptors here all came from an adult with an advanced solid tumor such as melanoma, head and neck, liver or kidney cancer.

This clone has a single count. The V and J genes are TRBV15 and TRBJ2-1; possibly TRBD2 for D (5 bases). The V gene's germline CDR1 is LNHNV and CDR2 YYDKDF (reference sequence). Trimming shortened V by 5 bases and J by 8 bases, and 13 bases separated the two germline ends. The CDR3 consists of 13 residues. DNA of the CDR3: TGTGCCACCAGCGAGGGCCTCAACGATGAGCAGTTCTTC. Translation gives CATSEGLNDEQFF.

This chain connects TRBV6-6 to TRBJ2-5; D might be TRBD1 (6 bases). This CDR3 comprises 15 residues. Trimming stripped 2 bases from V and 5 bases from J, with 15 bases between. The germline V gene has CDR1 MNHNY and CDR2 SVGAGI (reference sequence). The CDR3 here is CASSYGWGRPETQYF. The CDR3 DNA reads as TGTGCCAGCAGTTACGGATGGGGGCGCCCGGAGACCCAGTACTTC.

This clone was seen just once. The V call is TRBV15, the J call TRBJ2-6, with D perhaps matching TRBD1 or TRBD2 (6 bases each). Germline CDR1 is LNHNV and CDR2 is YYDKDF (reference sequence). V was trimmed by 8 bases and J by 4 bases, leaving 24 bases between them. The length of the CDR3 is 18 residues. Written as DNA, the CDR3 is TGTGCCACCCTAGGAGGGGGGATTACTATACACGGGGCCAACGTCCTGACTTTC. Protein sequence: CATLGGGITIHGANVLTF.

In this sample, this clone turned up a few times. This chain connects TRBV15 to TRBJ1-5; no definite D call. The CDR3 runs 14 residues. Trimming left V 0 bases short and J 7 bases short, with 10 bases between. Germline V lookup: CDR1 LNHNV, CDR2 YYDKDF (reference sequence). The CDR3 region is CATSREGREQPQHF. The CDR3 DNA reads as TGTGCCACCAGCAGAGAAGGGAGGGAACAGCCCCAGCATTTT.

The rearrangement joins TRBV7-9 to TRBJ2-2, with D possibly matching TRBD2 (7 bases). Trimming pared 7 bases from V and 3 bases from J, leaving 15 bases between. The CDR3 has 15 residues. CDR1 is SEHNR, CDR2 FQNEAQ, per germline (reference sequence). The CDR3 is CASTLGGGDTGELFF. For the CDR3, the DNA is TGTGCCAGCACCCTGGGAGGGGGAGACACCGGGGAGCTGTTTTTT.

J is TRBJ2-7 and V is TRBV5-6; TRBD1 might be the D (7 bases). Germline-derived CDR1 and CDR2 are SGHDT and YYEEEE. Between the trimmed V and J ends, which lost 4 bases and 6 bases, there was a span of 26 bases. This CDR3 has 17 residues. The CDR3 DNA follows: TGTGCCAGCAGCCTAGTCCCCGGGTCAGGGGGGTTCGGCGAGCAGTACTTC. This sequence encodes CASSLVPGSGGFGEQYF.

This chain uses TRBV9 with TRBJ2-2; D unclear. The CDR3 loop spans 15 amino acids. With 4 bases removed from V and 2 bases from J, the gap between germline ends came to 12 bases. Germline-derived CDR1 and CDR2 are SGDLS and YYNGEE. This CDR3 is CASSLLAENTGELFF. CDR3 DNA sequence: TGTGCCAGCAGCCTATTAGCCGAAAACACCGGGGAGCTGTTTTTT.

The V call is TRBV6-5, the J call TRBJ2-5; D gene uncertain. The assigned J gene may be wrong: the sequence end matches TRBJ2-7 better. The germline CDR1 and CDR2 sequences are MNHEY and SVGAGI. CDR3 size: 15 residues. The CDR3 loop reads CASSYSAAFSYEQYF. The CDR3 DNA reads as TGTGCCAGCAGTTACTCTGCGGCATTCTCCTACGAGCAGTACTTC.

The chain uses TRBV6-5 and TRBJ1-3; 7 bases are a match to TRBD1. The germline V gene has CDR1 MNHEY and CDR2 SVGAGI. This CDR3 spans 16 amino acids. V shed 0 bases and J 2 bases; nucleotides not matched to a gene: 4. The CDR3 is CASSYSRQGTGNTIYF. The CDR3 DNA reads TGTGCCAGCAGTTACTCGAGACAGGGAACTGGAAACACCATATATTTT.

The chain combines TRBV9 with TRBJ1-2; 9 bases are shared with TRBD1. Germline values: CDR1 SGDLS, CDR2 YYNGEE. This CDR3 is built from 14 residues. With 0 bases clipped from V and 6 bases from J, the junction kept 3 bases outside the gene matches. CDR3: CASSVATGGNGYTF. The CDR3 bases are TGTGCCAGCAGCGTAGCTACAGGGGGCAATGGCTACACCTTC.